This T cell receptor (beta chain) was captured by sequencing in a study of molecular identifiers for immune sequencing clone quantification. One entry per CDR3 protein results from TCRdb running MiXCR on the PCR reads. The repertoire consists of over 600,000 distinct CDR3 sequences, with less than 20% occurring once and the leading ten covering roughly 0.9%. Turning to this clonotype: This clone may be a read error of a much larger clone one base away. Lacking the conserved final phenylalanine or tryptophan, this CDR3 likely reflects a read error.

The CDR3 loop spans 16 amino acids. The V segment lost 2 bases and the J segment 1 base; nucleotides outside the gene matches: 1. The germline V gene has CDR1 MNHEY and CDR2 SVGAGI. RNA fractions of 10%, 30% or 50% and about 19,000 to 1,000,000 sorted cells were the source of naive CD8 libraries. This sequence joins TRBV6-5 and TRBJ2-3, with 12 bases aligning to TRBD2. The sequencing sample was made of naive CD8+ T cells from blood, with Jurkat cell RNA spiked in. Subset defined: FACS-sorted CD8+CD4-CCR7+CD45RA+ naive T cells. This clonotype was sampled from a human donor in good health. Some libraries in this study had Jurkat cell RNA spiked in. CDR3 DNA sequence: TGTGCCAGCAGTTACGCTAGCGGGAGGGGCACAGATACGCAGTATTCT. Translated: CASSYASGRGTDTQYS.